One and the same sample provided the 17 T cell receptor beta chains below, sequenced in a study of molecular identifiers for immune sequencing clone quantification. TCRdb re-called the PCR reads with MiXCR, one entry per CDR3 protein. This table has about half a million distinct CDR3 sequences, 20% to 25% appearing once. The sequenced material came from naive CD8+ T cells from blood, with Jurkat cell RNA spiked in. Subset defined: FACS-sorted CD8+CD4-CCR7+CD45RA+ naive T cells. The receptor source for this set is a human donor in good health. Some libraries in this study had Jurkat cell RNA spiked in.

This clonotype was counted ten times or more. The chain combines TRBV27 with TRBJ1-5, with D unresolved. CDR3 length: 12 residues. The germline gives CDR1 MNHEY, CDR2 SMNVEV (reference sequence). Trimming removed 3 bases from V and 4 bases from J, with 4 bases in between. The CDR3 is CASSLTNQPQHF. CDR3 DNA: TGTGCCAGCAGTTTGACGAATCAGCCCCAGCATTTT.

J is TRBJ2-7 and V is TRBV6-5, with a weak D call TRBD2 (5 bases). Germline lookup yields CDR1 MNHEY and CDR2 SVGAGI. The CDR3 totals 16 residues. V was shortened by 2 bases and J by 4 bases, with 18 bases between the two germline ends. Here the CDR3 DNA reads TGTGCCAGCAGTTACCCAAGTAGCAGGAGAGGGTACGAGCAGTACTTC. This gives the protein CASSYPSSRRGYEQYF.

J is TRBJ2-5 and V is TRBV3-1; no clear D gene. V lost 4 bases, J lost 4 bases, and 16 bases lay in between. The CDR3 has 15 amino acids. The germline V gene encodes CDR1 LGHDT and CDR2 YNNKEL (reference sequence). CDR3 protein: CASSLNPGRGETQYF. Written as DNA, the CDR3 is TGTGCCAGCAGCCTAAACCCCGGTAGAGGAGAGACCCAGTACTTC.

A few counts support this clonotype. At one end, the junction sequence differs from germline, possibly due to a read error. This chain joins TRBV20-1 and TRBJ2-3; perhaps TRBD2 as D (6 bases). The CDR3 is made up of 14 amino acids. Per the germline V gene, CDR1 is DFQATT and CDR2 is SNEGSKA (reference sequence). The CDR3 coding sequence is TGCAGTGCTTATCGGGACTCCCTTCCAGATGCGCAGTATTTT. Its protein product is CSAYRDSLPDAQYF.

The chain has TRBV5-5 and TRBJ2-7; D gene unclear. The CDR3 contains 13 residues. Germline V gene data show CDR1 as SGHKS and CDR2 as YYEKEE (reference sequence). Trimming cost V 1 base and J 2 bases, with 7 bases left between them. The DNA for the CDR3 is TGTGCCAGCAGCTTGTACAGTGCCTACGAGCAGTACTTC. Amino acids: CASSLYSAYEQYF.

This clonotype was detected many times. J is TRBJ2-7 and V is TRBV7-9; possible D gene TRBD2, 6 bases. Looked up from germline, CDR1 is SEHNR and CDR2 is FQNEAQ (reference sequence). This CDR3 is 14 amino acids long. Trimming cost V 5 bases and J 5 bases, with 16 bases left between them. The CDR3 region is CASSPTRTGDEQYF. The CDR3 bases are TGTGCCAGCAGCCCGACTAGGACTGGGGACGAGCAGTACTTC.

This clonotype was counted many times. This chain uses TRBV4-1 with TRBJ2-2, with TRBD2 matching 14 bases. Unmatched junction bases numbered 7, after V lost 4 bases and J lost 0 bases. This CDR3 spans 19 amino acids. The germline CDR1 and CDR2 sequences are MGHRA and YSYEKL. The CDR3 DNA sequence: TGCGCCAGCAGCCTCGCGACTAGCGGGAGGGCCTCGAACACCGGGGAGCTGTTTTTT. It translates to CASSLATSGRASNTGELFF.

Turning to this clonotype: This may be a read error: a much more frequent sequence differs by one nucleotide. This rearrangement joins TRBV5-6 to TRBJ1-1; D is perhaps TRBD1 (6 bases). The germline V gene has CDR1 SGHDT and CDR2 YYEEEE. The CDR3 spans 14 residues. V was pared by 3 bases and J by 4 bases, with 13 bases between. The DNA of the CDR3 is TGTGCCAGCAGCTCAGGGGTCTGGCCCACTGAAGCTTTCTTT. This codes for CASSSGVWPTEAFF.

A word on this clonotype: A much more abundant neighbour one base away suggests this may be a read error. The conserved phenylalanine or tryptophan is not found at the CDR3 terminus, so this likely reflects a read error. This chain connects TRBV6-6 to TRBJ2-5; possibly TRBD1 for D (6 bases). Deletions cut 1 base from V and 0 bases from J, with 21 bases between. The CDR3 extends over 19 amino acids. Germline V CDR1 and CDR2: MNHNY, SVGAGI (reference sequence). CDR3 amino acids: CASSYLLRDTAPYQETQYS. For the CDR3, the DNA is TGTGCCAGCAGTTACTTACTACGGGACACCGCCCCGTACCAAGAGACCCAGTACTCC.

This clonotype was seen ten or more times. The chain recombines TRBV20-1 with TRBJ1-1; no firm D call. The CDR3 contains 13 residues. Between the trimmed V and J ends, which lost 3 bases and 7 bases, there was a span of 15 bases. CDR1 is DFQATT, CDR2 SNEGSKA, per germline (reference sequence). The chain's CDR3 is CSASPLTESEAFF. CDR3 DNA sequence: TGCAGTGCTAGTCCCCTGACGGAGAGTGAAGCTTTCTTT.

Of note for this clonotype: This may come from a read error, since a much larger clone is one base off. The chain combines TRBV12-3 or TRBV12-4 with TRBJ2-1; perhaps TRBD2 as D (5 bases). The CDR3 consists of 12 residues. CDR3 protein: CAGSLAPTEQFF. The CDR3 coding sequence is TGTGCCGGCAGTTTAGCGCCCACTGAGCAGTTCTTC.

The sample holds a few counts of this clonotype. The conserved closing phenylalanine or tryptophan is absent in this CDR3, likely reflecting a read error. The genes are TRBV13 and TRBJ1-1; D is ambiguous. From germline, CDR1 is PRHDT and CDR2 FYEKMQ (reference sequence). The CDR3 is 14 residues long. The CDR3 coding sequence is TGTGCCAACAGCGTTCGCACCATGAACACTGAAGCTTTCCTT. Amino acid sequence: CANSVRTMNTEAFL.

The chain joins TRBV29-1 to TRBJ2-5, with 7 nucleotides matching TRBD2. The ends lost 1 base at V and 5 bases at J; junction bases unmatched: 4. Germline V gene lookup returns CDR1 SQVTM and CDR2 ANQGSEA. This CDR3 spans 13 amino acids. The CDR3 DNA follows: TGCAGCGTTGAAGGGGGGGGAGCGGAGACCCAGTACTTC. Amino acids: CSVEGGGAETQYF. Full variable domain (rest looked up from reference TRBV29-1 and TRBJ2-5): SAVISQKPSRDICQRGTSLTIQCQVDSQVTMMFWYRQQPGQSLTLIATANQGSEATYESGFVIDKFPISRPNLTFSTLTVSNMSPEDSSIYLCSVEGGGAETQYFGPGTRLLVL.

The rearrangement uses TRBV9 and TRBJ1-1, with 10 bases matching TRBD1. Germline CDR1 reads SGDLS; CDR2 reads YYNGEE. The CDR3 contains 13 residues. Unmatched junction bases numbered 7, after V lost 4 bases and J lost 10 bases. CDR3 sequence: CASSPRQGALAFF. The CDR3 bases are TGTGCCAGCAGCCCCCGACAGGGGGCACTAGCTTTCTTT.

This clonotype was counted only a few times. V usage is TRBV4-2 and J usage is TRBJ2-7; D may be TRBD1 or TRBD2 (5 bases each). This CDR3 comprises 15 residues. Germline V gives CDR1 LGHNA, CDR2 YNFKEQ. Trimming stripped 2 bases from V and 2 bases from J, with 13 bases between. CDR3 in amino acids: CASSQRDDSPYEQYF. The CDR3 region has the DNA TGTGCCAGCAGCCAAAGGGACGATTCCCCCTACGAGCAGTACTTC.

Remarks on this clonotype: A junction boundary mismatches the germline segment, possibly from a read error. The rearrangement uses TRBV4-1 and TRBJ1-1; 7 nucleotides match TRBD1. The CDR3 covers 12 residues. CDR1 and CDR2 from the germline V gene are MGHRA and YSYEKL. CDR3 DNA: TGCGCCAGCTGCCAGGGGGACAGTGAAGCTTTCTTT. Encoded protein: CASCQGDSEAFF.

The sample holds many counts of this clonotype. V usage is TRBV5-1 and J usage is TRBJ2-7, with TRBD1 identical over 7 bases. The CDR3 is 14 amino acids. Losses at the gene ends were 4 bases for V and 2 bases for J; bases not matched to a gene: 6. Germline V gives CDR1 SGHRS, CDR2 YFSETQ. The DNA of the CDR3 is TGCGCCAGCAGCGAGCCGGGACAGACCTACGAGCAGTACTTC. Translating it yields CASSEPGQTYEQYF. Variable domain in full (rest from reference TRBV5-1 and TRBJ2-7): KAGVTQTPRYLIKTRGQQVTLSCSPISGHRSVSWYQQTPGQGLQFLFEYFSETQRNKGNFPGRFSGRQFSNSRSEMNVSTLELGDSALYLCASSEPGQTYEQYFGPGTRLTVT.